The clone carrying this T cell receptor beta chain is categorized as medium-sized. What it recognizes is unknown. This entry belongs to a study of blood T cell dynamics during melanoma immunotherapy. Looking at the study overall: Patients with metastatic melanoma got pembrolizumab or nivolumab-ipilimumab as first-line care. General study findings and limits: It remained unknown if the driving T cell clones were melanoma-specific.

The CDR3 extends over 13 amino acids. V was pared by 8 bases and J by 5 bases, with 12 bases between. CDR1 and CDR2 (germline): SNHLY, FYNNEI. This sample's time point: week 3, after first cycle of checkpoint inhibitor. Blood was drawn before treatment and at week 3 after checkpoint blockade. No patient had earlier systemic cancer treatment, concurrent immunosuppressants, or another active cancer. TCRdb's table, derived via immunoSEQ multiplex PCR, lists solely in-frame clones and lacks some. The top ten hold about 14% of the sample, which has fewer than 9,500 clones, approximately 80% seen once. The sample was blood, taken from a patient treated with checkpoint blockade. The sequence came from a human donor with melanoma. The genes are TRBV2 and TRBJ2-2, with D possibly matching TRBD1 (6 bases). The CDR3 sequence: CASGKQGTGELFF. In DNA form, the CDR3 reads TGTGCCAGCGGAAAACAGGGAACCGGGGAGCTGTTTTTT. Together with reference TRBV2 and TRBJ2-2, the CDR3 gives the full variable domain: EPEVTQTPSHQVTQMGQEVILRCVPISNHLYFYWYRQILGQKVEFLVSFYNNEISEKSEIFDDQFSVERPDGSNFTLKIRSTKLEDSAMYFCASGKQGTGELFFGEGSRLTVL.